Listed below are T cell receptor beta chains from one sample, sequenced in a study of T cells after yellow fever vaccination. TCRdb passed the 5' RACE reads through MiXCR, listing each CDR3 protein once. There are some 100,000 distinct CDR3 sequences in the sample; 7.5% to 10% occur only once, and 16% lies in the top ten. The sequencing here drew on CD8+ T cells not binding an NS4B(214-222) dextramer, sorted from PBMCs, taken around 14 days after the first yellow fever vaccination. The receptor set was obtained from a young man who received the YFV17D yellow fever vaccine. Both conserved end residues are part of each CDR3. Each record gives: J gene, clone size, V gene, D gene, CDR3 DNA, CDR3 protein. A D gene is named only where the DNA matches it firmly. Expanded clones get a size class; other rows say once, few or many, or leave the size out.

j_gene: TRBJ1-5; abundance: few; v_gene: TRBV19; d_gene: .; CDR3nt: TGTGCCAGTAGTATGATGCAGGGCCAGAATCAGCCCCAGCATTTT; CDR3aa: CASSMMQGQNQPQHF
j_gene: TRBJ2-7; abundance: .; v_gene: TRBV5-1; d_gene: .; CDR3nt: TGCGCCAGCAGCTTGATGACCGACTACGAGCAGTACTTC; CDR3aa: CASSLMTDYEQYF
j_gene: TRBJ2-3; abundance: few; v_gene: TRBV12-3/TRBV12-4; d_gene: TRBD2; CDR3nt: TGTGCCAGCAGTGTTGTGCGGGCGGGGGGCCCAGATACGCAGTATTTT; CDR3aa: CASSVVRAGGPDTQYF
j_gene: TRBJ1-5; abundance: few; v_gene: TRBV4-1; d_gene: TRBD1; CDR3nt: TGCGCCAGCAGCCAAGCGGCTCAGGGGGGAAATCAGCCCCAGCATTTT; CDR3aa: CASSQAAQGGNQPQHF
j_gene: TRBJ2-2; abundance: few; v_gene: TRBV27; d_gene: .; CDR3nt: TGTGCCAGCAGGGGGTCGTTAGGATCCATAAACACCGGGGAGCTGTTTTTT; CDR3aa: CASRGSLGSINTGELFF
j_gene: TRBJ2-2; abundance: few; v_gene: TRBV30; d_gene: .; CDR3nt: TGTGCCTGGAGTCAGACCGGGGAGCTGTTTTTT; CDR3aa: CAWSQTGELFF
j_gene: TRBJ2-1; abundance: .; v_gene: TRBV4-3; d_gene: TRBD1; CDR3nt: TGCGCCAGCAGTAAGTTGACAGGGGGCCGTAATGAGCAGTTCTTC; CDR3aa: CASSKLTGGRNEQFF
j_gene: TRBJ1-1; abundance: .; v_gene: TRBV7-9; d_gene: .; CDR3nt: TGTGCCAGCAGCTTAACGACAGCAGAGAACACTGAAGCTTTCTTT; CDR3aa: CASSLTTAENTEAFF
j_gene: TRBJ2-7; abundance: few; v_gene: TRBV20-1; d_gene: TRBD1; CDR3nt: TGCAGTGCTAGAGGCGACAGGGAATACGAGCAGTACTTC; CDR3aa: CSARGDREYEQYF
j_gene: TRBJ2-7; abundance: few; v_gene: TRBV12-3/TRBV12-4; d_gene: .; CDR3nt: TGTGCCAGCAGTTCGACAGGTCTTTACGAGCAGTACTTC; CDR3aa: CASSSTGLYEQYF
j_gene: TRBJ1-1; abundance: .; v_gene: TRBV7-9; d_gene: .; CDR3nt: TGTGCCAGCACCTATCGGGGGGAGGAGCAAAACACTGAAGCTTTCTTT; CDR3aa: CASTYRGEEQNTEAFF
j_gene: TRBJ2-7; abundance: few; v_gene: TRBV20-1; d_gene: .; CDR3nt: TGCAGTGCTAGGGATACGGGGGGCCTATCCTACGAGCAGTACTTC; CDR3aa: CSARDTGGLSYEQYF
j_gene: TRBJ2-1; abundance: .; v_gene: TRBV4-1; d_gene: .; CDR3nt: TGCGCCAGCAGCCAAGTACTCGGGGATGAGCAGTTCTTC; CDR3aa: CASSQVLGDEQFF
j_gene: TRBJ2-1; abundance: .; v_gene: TRBV10-3; d_gene: .; CDR3nt: TGTGCCATCAAGGTCCCCCCCAATGAGCAGTTCTTC; CDR3aa: CAIKVPPNEQFF
j_gene: TRBJ2-7; abundance: few; v_gene: TRBV10-3; d_gene: .; CDR3nt: TGTGCCATCAGTGATGAGCGGCCCCACGAGCAGTACTTC; CDR3aa: CAISDERPHEQYF
j_gene: TRBJ2-7; abundance: few; v_gene: TRBV4-3; d_gene: .; CDR3nt: TGCGCCAGCAGCAATGGACGGCATCAGCAGTACTTC; CDR3aa: CASSNGRHQQYF